Below, 19 T cell receptor beta chains from the same sample are listed, as sequenced in a study of T-cell reconstitution after alpha-beta-depleted transplantation in children. Unique molecular identifiers were incorporated into the prepared TCRbeta library. TCRdb reprocessed the PCR reads via MiXCR and lists one record per CDR3 protein. The data show 90,000 to 100,000 distinct CDR3 sequences, 20% to 25% seen once. Specimen: PBMCs, collected before TCRalphabeta/CD19-depleted stem cell transplant. All receptors come from a boy younger than 10 with acute lymphoblastic leukemia, due to receive a stem cell transplant.

This clonotype was seen a handful of times. The chain links TRBV3-1 to TRBJ1-3; maybe TRBD1 (5 bases). The germline V gene has CDR1 LGHDT and CDR2 YNNKEL (reference sequence). This CDR3 is 16 amino acids long. V lost 4 bases, J lost 0 bases, and 13 bases lay in between. The CDR3 protein is CASSLRGGTSGNTIYF. As DNA, the CDR3 is TGTGCCAGCAGCCTAAGGGGAGGGACCTCTGGAAACACCATATATTTT.

V is TRBV7-9 and J is TRBJ2-5, with TRBD2 matching 7 bases. V lost 5 bases, J lost 2 bases, and 8 bases stayed unmatched. There are 15 residues in the CDR3. The germline CDR1 and CDR2 sequences are SEHNR and FQNEAQ (reference sequence). CDR3 loop: CASSPTGGNQETQYF. Written as DNA, the CDR3 is TGTGCCAGCAGCCCGACGGGGGGAAATCAAGAGACCCAGTACTTC.

This chain links TRBV12-3 or TRBV12-4 with TRBJ2-1; 7 nucleotides align to TRBD2. This CDR3 spans 14 amino acids. V lost 7 bases, J lost 7 bases, and 10 bases stayed unmatched. DNA of the CDR3: TGTGCCAGCACCCTAGGGCTAGCGGAGAATGAGCAGTTCTTC. This sequence encodes CASTLGLAENEQFF.

This clonotype has at least ten counts. The chain combines TRBV28 with TRBJ1-4, with no clear D. Trimming shortened V by 6 bases and J by 11 bases, and 25 bases separated the two germline ends. CDR3 length: 16 residues. CDR1 and CDR2 from the germline V gene are MDHEN and SYDVKM. In DNA, the CDR3 is TGTGCCAGCAGACCCAGACCGGCAGAAACCACCGTCAAACTGTTTTTT. Protein: CASRPRPAETTVKLFF. The full variable domain, its missing parts supplied by reference TRBV28 and TRBJ1-4, is DVKVTQSSRYLVKRTGEKVFLECVQDMDHENMFWYRQDPGLGLRLIYFSYDVKMKEKGDIPEGYSVSREKKERFSLILESASTNQTSMYLCASRPRPAETTVKLFFGSGTQLSVL.

The chain links TRBV4-3 to TRBJ2-3; 7 nucleotides agree with TRBD2. The CDR3 spans 15 residues. Trimming took 0 bases from V and 5 from J; bases not matched to a gene: 5. CDR1 is LGHNA and CDR2 is YSLEER in the germline V gene. The CDR3 is CASSQDIGRLDTQYF. CDR3 nucleotides: TGCGCCAGCAGCCAAGACATCGGGAGGTTAGATACGCAGTATTTT.

This clonotype was detected only a few times. V and J are TRBV18 and TRBJ1-5, with D unresolved. This CDR3 is built from 14 residues. Trimming stripped 4 bases from V and 5 bases from J, with 12 bases between. Germline V CDR1 and CDR2: KGHSH, LQKENI. This chain's CDR3 is CASSRGKAHQPQHF. For the CDR3, the DNA is TGTGCCAGCTCACGAGGGAAGGCGCATCAGCCCCAGCATTTT.

The chain links TRBV2 to TRBJ2-7; D is tentatively TRBD1 or TRBD2 (5 bases each). There are 12 residues in the CDR3. CDR1 is SNHLY, CDR2 FYNNEI, per germline. Trimming took 9 bases from V and 6 from J, leaving 15 bases between them. The CDR3 sequence: CARDKGRGEQYF. The CDR3 DNA follows: TGTGCCAGGGACAAAGGGAGAGGCGAGCAGTACTTC.

This clonotype was observed once. This chain uses TRBV6-1 with TRBJ2-7; weak D call: TRBD2 (6 bases). The germline gives CDR1 MNHNS, CDR2 SASEGT. The CDR3 covers 13 residues. Trimming removed 8 bases at V and 3 bases at J, with 14 bases between. The CDR3 DNA sequence: TGTGCCAGCGCTTCGCGGGGATACTACGAGCAGTACTTC. This sequence encodes CASASRGYYEQYF.

The rearrangement links TRBV9 to TRBJ2-1; D gene ambiguous. The V gene's germline CDR1 is SGDLS and CDR2 YYNGEE. Trimming removed 4 bases at V and 8 bases at J, with 10 bases between. This CDR3 comprises 12 residues. The CDR3 spells CASSFTGYEQFF. The CDR3 nucleotides read TGTGCCAGCAGCTTCACGGGCTATGAGCAGTTCTTC.

This clonotype was counted only a few times. The gene calls are TRBV4-2 and TRBJ2-7, with a weak D call TRBD2 (5 bases). This CDR3 contains 16 residues. The ends were cut back, 0 bases at V and 2 bases at J, with 14 bases in the middle. Looked up from germline, CDR1 is LGHNA and CDR2 is YNFKEQ. The CDR3 sequence is CASSQDRRRETYEQYF. In DNA form, the CDR3 reads TGTGCCAGCAGCCAAGATAGAAGAAGGGAGACCTACGAGCAGTACTTC.

The chain joins TRBV3-1 to TRBJ2-1; no definite D call. CDR3 size: 15 residues. Per germline, CDR1 LGHDT and CDR2 YNNKEL (reference sequence). Trimming stripped 2 bases from V and 2 bases from J, with 10 bases between. In DNA form, the CDR3 reads TGTGCCAGCAGCCAATTGGCATTAACCTACAATGAGCAGTTCTTC. It translates to CASSQLALTYNEQFF.

The CDR3: CASKVGRAKNIQYF. In DNA, the CDR3 is TGTGCCAGCAAGGTTGGTCGCGCCAAAAACATTCAGTACTTC. This chain uses TRBV6-2 or TRBV6-3 with TRBJ2-4, with D hard to call. The CDR3 covers 14 residues. V was shortened by 7 bases and J by 1 base, with 11 bases between the two germline ends. CDR1 and CDR2 from the germline V gene are MNHEY and SVGEGT.

The chain's CDR3 is CASSLDLLETQYF. CDR3 in DNA: TGTGCCAGCAGCTTAGACCTCCTCGAGACCCAGTACTTC. The rearrangement uses TRBV7-2 and TRBJ2-5; no clear D gene. V lost 1 base and J lost 5, with 8 bases in between. The CDR3 is 13 residues long. Germline-derived CDR1 and CDR2 are SGHTA and FQGNSA.

This chain uses TRBV11-2 with TRBJ2-7; D unclear. Germline CDR1 reads SGHAT; CDR2 reads FQNNGV. The V gene lost 6 bases and the J gene lost 2 bases, with 14 bases spanning the gap. The CDR3 is made up of 14 amino acids. The CDR3 is CASSPGPATYEQYF. DNA for the CDR3: TGTGCCAGCAGTCCGGGTCCCGCCACCTACGAGCAGTACTTC.

This clonotype was seen more than once but under ten times. This rearrangement joins TRBV5-6 to TRBJ2-2; D is uncertain. Trimming left V 0 bases short and J 6 bases short, with 15 bases between. The CDR3 consists of 16 residues. Germline V gene data show CDR1 as SGHDT and CDR2 as YYEEEE. The CDR3 loop is CASSLVPDARAGELFF. CDR3 in DNA: TGTGCCAGCAGCTTGGTTCCGGACGCTAGGGCCGGGGAGCTGTTTTTT.

A few counts support this clonotype. The chain uses TRBV3-1 and TRBJ1-5; D perhaps matches TRBD1 (6 bases). The CDR3 has 14 amino acids. Germline V gene data show CDR1 as LGHDT and CDR2 as YNNKEL (reference sequence). Trimming pared 4 bases from V and 4 bases from J, leaving 11 bases between. The CDR3 protein is CASSLGGANQPQHF. In nucleotides, the CDR3 is TGTGCCAGCAGCCTTGGGGGGGCAAATCAGCCCCAGCATTTT.

This sequence joins TRBV7-8 and TRBJ2-1; TRBD2 agrees at 13 bases. Germline-derived CDR1 and CDR2 are SGHVS and FQNEAQ. This CDR3 spans 17 amino acids. V lost 5 bases to trimming and J lost 6 bases; unmatched junction nucleotides: 10. The CDR3 is CASSARLAGGPPNEQFF. For the CDR3, the DNA is TGTGCCAGCAGCGCCCGACTAGCGGGAGGCCCTCCCAATGAGCAGTTCTTC.

This clonotype was found many times. This sequence joins TRBV6-2 or TRBV6-3 and TRBJ2-3; D possibly corresponds to TRBD2 (5 bases). The length of the CDR3 is 16 residues. Trimming cost V 4 bases and J 5 bases, with 19 bases left between them. CDR1 MNHEY and CDR2 SVGEGT come from the germline V gene. The CDR3 DNA reads TGTGCCAGCAGTTTCCCCAGCGGAGATGGGGAAGATACGCAGTATTTT. Encoded protein: CASSFPSGDGEDTQYF.

The CDR3 here is CASSFSASYQETQYF. The CDR3 region has the DNA TGTGCCAGCAGTTTTAGTGCCTCGTACCAAGAGACCCAGTACTTC. The chain is built from TRBV28 and TRBJ2-5; D gene ambiguous. V lost 3 bases, J lost 0 bases, and 11 bases lay in between. Germline V gene data show CDR1 as MDHEN and CDR2 as SYDVKM. The CDR3 has 15 residues.